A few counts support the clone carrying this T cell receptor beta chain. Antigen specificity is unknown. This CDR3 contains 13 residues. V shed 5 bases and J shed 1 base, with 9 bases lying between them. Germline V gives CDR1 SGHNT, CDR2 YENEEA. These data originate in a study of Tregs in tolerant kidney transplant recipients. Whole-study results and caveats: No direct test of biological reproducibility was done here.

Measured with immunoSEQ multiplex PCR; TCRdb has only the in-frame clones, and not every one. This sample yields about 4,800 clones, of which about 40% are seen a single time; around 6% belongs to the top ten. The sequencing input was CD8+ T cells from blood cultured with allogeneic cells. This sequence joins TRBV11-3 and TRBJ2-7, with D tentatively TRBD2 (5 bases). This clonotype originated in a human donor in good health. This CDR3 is CASSHTGSYEQYF. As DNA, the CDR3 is TGTGCCAGCAGCCACACGGGGTCCTACGAGCAGTACTTC.